A single sample gave rise to the 27 T cell receptor beta chains below, sequenced in a study of T cell changes during pregnancy in multiple sclerosis. Some clones are missing from TCRdb's copy, which holds only in-frame ones; the method was immunoSEQ multiplex PCR. The data contain 50,000 to 65,000 clones, roughly 88% of them singletons. Sequencing used peripheral blood, obtained in the second trimester of pregnancy. The source of these receptors is a female donor with multiple sclerosis, enrolled in a pregnancy study.

V and J are TRBV28 and TRBJ1-2; 8 nucleotides agree with TRBD1. Germline V CDR1 and CDR2: MDHEN, SYDVKM. V was pared by 7 bases and J by 8 bases, with 12 bases of the junction left unmatched. This CDR3 spans 14 amino acids. This chain's CDR3 is CASTGGQGATGYTF. CDR3 sequence (DNA): TGTGCCAGCACCGGTGGGCAGGGGGCGACCGGCTACACCTTC.

The chain joins TRBV6-5 to TRBJ1-1, with unresolved D. The V gene lost 1 base and the J gene lost 5 bases, with 8 bases spanning the gap. CDR3 length: 13 residues. The germline CDR1 and CDR2 sequences are MNHEY and SVGAGI. The CDR3 here is CASSYLGATEAFF. CDR3 coding DNA: TGTGCCAGCAGTTACTTGGGCGCGACTGAAGCTTTCTTT.

J is TRBJ2-7 and V is TRBV2; 8 bases map to TRBD1. Germline loops: CDR1 SNHLY, CDR2 FYNNEI. The CDR3 runs 14 residues. After removal of 6 bases from V and 5 bases from J, the junction contained 9 bases not matched to a gene. CDR3 residues: CASRALGQAHEQYF. The CDR3 DNA follows: TGTGCCAGCAGAGCCTTGGGACAGGCCCACGAGCAGTACTTC.

The chain combines TRBV30 with TRBJ2-7; TRBD1 agrees at 9 bases. The CDR3 totals 17 residues. CDR1 is GTSNPN and CDR2 is SVGIG in the germline V gene (reference sequence). Losses at the gene ends were 8 bases for V and 2 bases for J; bases not matched to a gene: 19. DNA of the CDR3: TGTGCCAGTACCGGGACAGGGTCATCGAATATTCCCTACGAGCAGTACTTC. It specifies CASTGTGSSNIPYEQYF.

The V gene is TRBV5-1, the J gene TRBJ2-1, with a tentative D call TRBD2 (6 bases). The germline V gene has CDR1 SGHRS and CDR2 YFSETQ. Trimming left V 4 bases short and J 5 bases short, with 16 bases between. This CDR3 spans 15 amino acids. CDR3 sequence: CASSISGGLNNEQFF. The CDR3 DNA reads TGCGCCAGCAGCATTAGCGGAGGACTTAACAATGAGCAGTTCTTC.

The V and J genes are TRBV4-1 and TRBJ2-2, with no clear D. V was clipped by 0 bases and J by 3 bases, with 8 bases between them. CDR1 is MGHRA and CDR2 is YSYEKL in the germline V gene. The CDR3 runs to 15 residues. CDR3 DNA sequence: TGCGCCAGCAGCCAAGAGGGCTCGTACACCGGGGAGCTGTTTTTT. Translation gives CASSQEGSYTGELFF.

Of note for this clone: A junction end diverges from the germline sequence, so it may reflect a read error. This sequence joins TRBV29-1 and TRBJ1-1; D perhaps matches TRBD1 (5 bases). This CDR3 comprises 11 residues. Per the germline V gene, CDR1 is SQVTM and CDR2 is ANQGSEA. CDR3 protein: CVGRDKAEAFF. For the CDR3, the DNA is TGTGTGGGGCGCGATAAGGCTGAAGCTTTCTTT. The variable domain in full, with the rest retrieved from reference TRBV29-1 and TRBJ1-1, is SAVISQKPSRDICQRGTSLTIQCQVDSQVTMMFWYRQQPGQSLTLIATANQGSEATYESGFVIDKFPISRPNLTFSTLTVSNMSPEDSSIYLCVGRDKAEAFFGQGTRLTVV.

This chain joins TRBV2 and TRBJ1-5; D perhaps matches TRBD1 (6 bases). The ends were cut back, 2 bases at V and 4 bases at J, with 9 bases in the middle. The CDR3 runs to 14 residues. CDR1 and CDR2 from the germline V gene are SNHLY and FYNNEI. The CDR3 sequence is CASSEQGSNQPQHF. CDR3 coding DNA: TGTGCCAGCAGTGAACAGGGGTCAAATCAGCCCCAGCATTTT.

V gene TRBV5-1 combines with J gene TRBJ1-4; 9 bases fit TRBD1. Germline lookup yields CDR1 SGHRS and CDR2 YFSETQ. CDR3 length: 16 residues. V gave up 0 bases and J gave up 8 bases; unmatched junction bases: 8. The CDR3 DNA sequence: TGCGCCAGCAGCTTGGATCCGGGACAGGGAGGGGAAAAACTGTTTTTT. Its translation is CASSLDPGQGGEKLFF.

The V gene is TRBV5-1, the J gene TRBJ1-2; 10 nucleotides match TRBD1. The trim removed 0 bases at V and 11 bases at J, leaving 7 bases unmatched. The CDR3 totals 14 residues. Per germline, CDR1 SGHRS and CDR2 YFSETQ. CDR3 protein: CASSLGQGAKGYTF. The DNA of the CDR3 is TGCGCCAGCAGCTTGGGACAGGGGGCTAAGGGTTACACCTTC.

The chain employs TRBV5-6 and TRBJ2-3; TRBD2 matches 12 bases. This CDR3 spans 14 amino acids. Trimming at V came to 6 bases and at J to 5 bases, leaving 4 bases not matched to a gene. The germline CDR1 and CDR2 sequences are SGHDT and YYEEEE. The DNA of the CDR3 is TGTGCCAGCACCCCGGGACTAGCGGGAGATACGCAGTATTTT. The encoded protein is CASTPGLAGDTQYF. The whole variable domain, filled in from reference TRBV5-6 and TRBJ2-3, reads DAGVTQSPTHLIKTRGQQVTLRCSPKSGHDTVSWYQQALGQGPQFIFQYYEEEERQRGNFPDRFSGHQFPNYSSELNVNALLLGDSALYLCASTPGLAGDTQYFGPGTRLTVL.

The chain uses TRBV5-8 and TRBJ1-2; D is possibly TRBD1 (5 bases). The CDR3 extends over 14 amino acids. Germline values: CDR1 SGHTS, CDR2 YDEGEE. Between the trimmed V and J ends, which lost 0 bases and 3 bases, there was a span of 9 bases. Here the CDR3 DNA reads TGTGCCAGCAGCTTGGTGCTAGGGGACTATGGCTACACCTTC. Translation gives CASSLVLGDYGYTF.

The chain combines TRBV7-9 with TRBJ1-2; 9 nucleotides agree with TRBD1. The CDR3 extends over 15 amino acids. Germline trimming cut 4 bases from V and 4 bases from J; bases unmatched to any gene: 7. Germline CDR1 reads SEHNR; CDR2 reads FQNEAQ (reference sequence). The CDR3 nucleotides are TGTGCCAGCAGCTATACAGGGGGCGCATCCTATGGCTACACCTTC. As protein: CASSYTGGASYGYTF.

J is TRBJ2-1 and V is TRBV11-2, with D uncertain. Germline values: CDR1 SGHAT, CDR2 FQNNGV. The V and J ends lost 5 bases and 0 bases respectively, with 14 bases between them. The CDR3 length is 16 residues. Written as DNA, the CDR3 is TGTGCCAGCAGCACCTACCTGTACCTCTCCTACAATGAGCAGTTCTTC. Amino acids: CASSTYLYLSYNEQFF.

In this sample, this clone turned up a few times. The rearrangement uses TRBV5-4 and TRBJ1-2; 11 nucleotides match TRBD1. Germline V gene data show CDR1 as SGHNT and CDR2 as YYREEE (reference sequence). V gave up 5 bases and J gave up 8 bases; unmatched junction bases: 11. There are 15 residues in the CDR3. The CDR3 reads CASRQAGTGGHGYTF. Here the CDR3 DNA reads TGTGCCAGCAGACAAGCCGGGACAGGGGGACACGGCTACACCTTC.

The chain carries TRBV5-1 and TRBJ1-2; D gene uncertain. The CDR3 consists of 15 residues. Per the germline V gene, CDR1 is SGHRS and CDR2 is YFSETQ. The germline V and J ends were trimmed by 6 bases and 4 bases, with 19 bases remaining between them. CDR3: CASTRTGGGGYGYTF. The CDR3 DNA reads as TGCGCCAGCACCCGGACGGGAGGAGGTGGCTATGGCTACACCTTC. Supplemented by reference TRBV5-1 and TRBJ1-2, the full variable domain reads KAGVTQTPRYLIKTRGQQVTLSCSPISGHRSVSWYQQTPGQGLQFLFEYFSETQRNKGNFPGRFSGRQFSNSRSEMNVSTLELGDSALYLCASTRTGGGGYGYTFGSGTRLTVV.

This clone was seen a single time. The chain links TRBV7-4 to TRBJ1-5, with TRBD1 as a possible D gene (6 bases). Deletions cut 5 bases from V and 4 bases from J, with 12 bases between. The CDR3 spans 14 residues. Germline assignment: CDR1 SGHVT and CDR2 SQSDAQ. The CDR3 reads CASSPGDPNQPQHF. CDR3 nucleotides: TGTGCCAGCAGCCCAGGGGATCCGAATCAGCCCCAGCATTTT.

The chain uses TRBV15 and TRBJ1-3; TRBD1 might be the D (6 bases). CDR1 LNHNV and CDR2 YYDKDF come from the germline V gene (reference sequence). The V end lost 4 bases, the J end lost 0 bases, and 13 bases lay between the germline ends. The CDR3 has 16 residues. The CDR3 reads CATSISRTASGNTIYF. Here the CDR3 DNA reads TGTGCCACCAGCATTAGTAGGACAGCCTCTGGAAACACCATATATTTT.

The chain is built from TRBV27 and TRBJ2-3, with TRBD1 matching over 7 bases. V shed 1 base and J 2 bases; nucleotides not matched to a gene: 3. This CDR3 has 15 amino acids. Germline CDR1 reads MNHEY; CDR2 reads SMNVEV (reference sequence). The DNA for the CDR3 is TGTGCCAGCAGTTTATACAGGGGATTCACAGATACGCAGTATTTT. Its protein is CASSLYRGFTDTQYF.

The J gene is TRBJ2-1, the V gene TRBV4-2; 13 bases agree with TRBD2. CDR3 length equals 16 residues. Germline V lookup: CDR1 LGHNA, CDR2 YNFKEQ. V dropped 5 bases and J dropped 8; count of bases not matched to a gene: 9. The CDR3 bases are TGTGCCAGCAGCGGACGGCGGACTAGCGGGGGTTATGAGCAGTTCTTC. Translating gives CASSGRRTSGGYEQFF.

This sequence joins TRBV4-2 and TRBJ1-4; 10 nucleotides match TRBD1. The V gene's germline CDR1 is LGHNA and CDR2 YNFKEQ. J was trimmed by 7 bases and V by 1 base; bases with no gene match: 6. CDR3 size: 16 residues. CDR3: CASSQGRGQGGEKLFF. CDR3 nucleotides: TGTGCCAGCAGCCAAGGCCGCGGACAGGGGGGTGAAAAACTGTTTTTT.

V gene TRBV7-8 combines with J gene TRBJ1-1; no definite D call. This CDR3 comprises 12 residues. Germline V CDR1 and CDR2: SGHVS, FQNEAQ. V gave up 3 bases and J gave up 3 bases, with 5 bases separating them. CDR3 DNA sequence: TGTGCCAGCAGCTTGAGTGACACTGAAGCTTTCTTT. Residues: CASSLSDTEAFF.

A few counts support this clone. The rearrangement uses TRBV4-1 and TRBJ2-3, with D tentatively TRBD2 (6 bases). CDR1 is MGHRA, CDR2 YSYEKL, per germline. Trimming took 3 bases from V and 1 from J, leaving 11 bases between them. This CDR3 comprises 15 residues. CDR3 loop: CASSHYPGGTDTQYF. In DNA, the CDR3 is TGCGCCAGCAGCCACTATCCGGGAGGCACAGATACGCAGTATTTT.

This sequence joins TRBV4-1 and TRBJ1-1; 9 nucleotides line up with TRBD1. Unmatched junction bases numbered 11, after V lost 8 bases and J lost 1 base. The CDR3 runs 16 residues. Germline V gene lookup returns CDR1 MGHRA and CDR2 YSYEKL. CDR3 region: CASRIRQGGTNTEAFF. As DNA, the CDR3 is TGCGCCAGCCGGATTCGACAGGGGGGGACGAACACTGAAGCTTTCTTT.

V gene TRBV5-1 combines with J gene TRBJ2-1; 7 bases line up with TRBD1. Trimming took 4 bases from V and 15 from J; bases not matched to a gene: 16. Germline V gene sequence: CDR1 SGHRS, CDR2 YFSETQ. The CDR3 sequence is 14 residues long. The CDR3 DNA reads TGCGCCAGCAGCCCGGACAGGCGGTGGGATGAATGGTTCTTC. This sequence encodes CASSPDRRWDEWFF.

The chain couples TRBV23-1 to TRBJ2-2; the D is unclear. TRBV23-1 counts as an open reading frame of uncertain function. Trimming removed 0 bases from V and 1 base from J, with 9 bases in between. The CDR3 runs to 16 residues. The DNA of the CDR3 is TGCGCCAGCAGTCAATCTCCCCCAGGGAACACCGGGGAGCTGTTTTTT. Translation gives CASSQSPPGNTGELFF.

This clone appeared a single time. This chain uses TRBV2 with TRBJ1-5, with TRBD1 identical over 8 bases. Germline V lookup: CDR1 SNHLY, CDR2 FYNNEI. The CDR3 runs 14 residues. V dropped 8 bases and J dropped 9; count of bases not matched to a gene: 12. The CDR3 nucleotides are TGTGCCAGCGCCTCGGGACAGGCACGGGGGCCCCAGCATTTT. Its translation is CASASGQARGPQHF.